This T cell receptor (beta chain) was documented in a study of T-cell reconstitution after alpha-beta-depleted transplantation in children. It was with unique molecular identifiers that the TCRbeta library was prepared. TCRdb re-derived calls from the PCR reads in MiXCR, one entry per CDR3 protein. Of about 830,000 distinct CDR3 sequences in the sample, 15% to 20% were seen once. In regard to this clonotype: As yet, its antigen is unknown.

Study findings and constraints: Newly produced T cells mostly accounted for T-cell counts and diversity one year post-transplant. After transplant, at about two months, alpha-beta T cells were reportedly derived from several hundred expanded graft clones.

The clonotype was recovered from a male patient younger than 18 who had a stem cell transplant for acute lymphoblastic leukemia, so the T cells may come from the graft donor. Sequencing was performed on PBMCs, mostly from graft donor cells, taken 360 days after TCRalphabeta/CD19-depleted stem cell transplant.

The CDR3 nucleotides are TGCAGTGCTATAGCAGGGGCCAAAAACATTCAGTACTTC. It encodes CSAIAGAKNIQYF. The chain carries TRBV20-1 and TRBJ2-4; a possible D gene is TRBD1 (5 bases). CDR1 and CDR2 (germline): DFQATT, SNEGSKA (reference sequence). Trimming removed 4 bases at V and 1 base at J, with 8 bases between. The CDR3 is 13 residues long.